This TCR beta chain appears in the sequencing data of a study of response to subunit inactivated influenza vaccine. The study, taken as a whole, reports: The authors suggested that few new T cells are recruited per seasonal influenza vaccination.

Per the germline V gene, CDR1 is SQVTM and CDR2 is ANQGSEA. V was pared by 3 bases and J by 3 bases, with 13 bases of the junction left unmatched. This CDR3 is 18 amino acids long. This clonotype was seen repeatedly, ten times or more. Its antigen remains unknown. TCRdb re-called the RT-PCR reads through MiXCR, storing one row per CDR3 protein. The table has around 470,000 distinct CDR3 sequences, around 7.9% seen once. V and J are TRBV29-1 and TRBJ2-2; 10 nucleotides line up with TRBD2. Sequencing was performed on PBMCs from blood, taken roughly 24 months after vaccination. The source of this sequence is a man aged 45-69 years who received an inactivated influenza vaccine. The CDR3: CSVETLAGEWSDTGELFF. In nucleotides, the CDR3 is TGCAGCGTTGAGACCCTAGCGGGAGAGTGGTCGGACACCGGGGAGCTGTTTTTT.